This T cell receptor (beta chain) was sequenced for a study of cytomegalovirus exposure and HLA in healthy donors. Trimming pared 4 bases from V and 4 bases from J, leaving 17 bases between. The length of the CDR3 is 17 residues. Germline values: CDR1 SNHLY, CDR2 FYNNEI. PCR amplification relied on 60 Vbeta primers (plus 13 Jbeta primers). Sequencing was performed with immunoSEQ multiplex PCR; in TCRdb, only in-frame clones are kept and a portion is missing. The table has about 83,000 clones, 65% to 80% seen once. The receptor comes from a man aged 55 to 70 in good health and CMV-seronegative. This chain links TRBV2 with TRBJ1-6; no firm D call. The sequenced sample was PBMCs. The CDR3: CASSVIPVAKYNSPLHF. The CDR3 DNA reads as TGTGCCAGCAGTGTTATTCCCGTAGCCAAATATAATTCACCCCTCCACTTT.